A single sample is the source of the 31 T cell receptor beta chains below, sequenced in a study of T cells after somatic rescue of genetic block. Produced via immunoSEQ multiplex PCR; TCRdb's table is partial and in-frame only. The table records tens of thousands of clones, just under 90% of them present only once. The sequenced sample was peripheral blood mononuclear cells (PBMCs). These receptors were obtained from a woman between 18 and 30 years old.

The V and J genes are TRBV5-1 and TRBJ2-5; 12 bases fit TRBD2. With 0 bases clipped from V and 5 bases from J, the junction kept 2 bases outside the gene matches. Per the germline V gene, CDR1 is SGHRS and CDR2 is YFSETQ. The CDR3 consists of 15 residues. CDR3 loop: CASSLGTSGMETQYF. The CDR3 coding sequence is TGCGCCAGCAGCTTGGGGACTAGCGGGATGGAGACCCAGTACTTC.

This sequence joins TRBV27 and TRBJ1-2; unclear D gene. The V end lost 5 bases, the J end lost 0 bases, and 13 bases lay between the germline ends. Germline values: CDR1 MNHEY, CDR2 SMNVEV (reference sequence). CDR3 length: 15 amino acids. CDR3 sequence: CASSPVIGTNYGYTF. CDR3 coding DNA: TGTGCCAGCAGTCCGGTAATAGGAACTAACTATGGCTACACCTTC.

The chain recombines TRBV19 with TRBJ1-5; D is unresolved. The V end lost 0 bases, the J end lost 6 bases, and 6 bases lay between the germline ends. Germline CDR1 LNHDA, CDR2 SQIVND (reference sequence). CDR3 size: 13 residues. CDR3 loop: CASSIDDSQPQHF. The CDR3 DNA reads TGTGCCAGTAGTATAGATGATAGTCAGCCCCAGCATTTT.

The table lists this clone with a few counts. The rearrangement joins TRBV19 to TRBJ1-1, with D tentatively TRBD1 (6 bases). The CDR3 sequence is 13 residues long. The germline CDR1 and CDR2 sequences are LNHDA and SQIVND (reference sequence). Trimming stripped 6 bases from V and 7 bases from J, with 15 bases between. The CDR3 sequence: CASRTLQGIEAFF. The CDR3 DNA follows: TGTGCCAGTAGAACCCTACAGGGAATTGAAGCTTTCTTT.

This sequence joins TRBV19 and TRBJ1-1; 10 positions agree with TRBD1. Germline V gene data show CDR1 as LNHDA and CDR2 as SQIVND (reference sequence). V shed 4 bases and J 3 bases; nucleotides not matched to a gene: 2. The CDR3 is 14 amino acids. The CDR3 is CASSTGQGYTEAFF. Here the CDR3 DNA reads TGTGCCAGTAGTACGGGACAGGGGTACACTGAAGCTTTCTTT.

The V and J genes are TRBV14 and TRBJ1-2; D not certain. Per the germline V gene, CDR1 is SGHDN and CDR2 is FVKESK. Deletions cut 5 bases from V and 0 bases from J, with 19 bases between. The CDR3 length is 17 residues. CDR3 DNA sequence: TGTGCCAGCAGCGCTCCCACAGTAAACTCTCCTAACTATGGCTACACCTTC. Amino acid sequence: CASSAPTVNSPNYGYTF.

This sequence joins TRBV4-1 and TRBJ2-7; maybe TRBD1 (5 bases). This CDR3 has 15 residues. V lost 1 base to trimming and J lost 3 bases, with 13 bases between them. The germline V gene has CDR1 MGHRA and CDR2 YSYEKL. Here the CDR3 DNA reads TGCGCCAGCAGCCAAGTTGCGGACACTCTCTACGAGCAGTACTTC. Encoded protein: CASSQVADTLYEQYF.

This chain connects TRBV4-2 to TRBJ1-2; 8 bases line up with TRBD1. With V trimmed by 4 bases and J by 3 bases, 13 bases remained unmatched. Germline V CDR1 and CDR2: LGHNA, YNFKEQ. The CDR3 has 17 residues. The CDR3 DNA follows: TGTGCCAGCAGCCCACGGCAGACGACAGGGGATCACTATGGCTACACCTTC. Residues: CASSPRQTTGDHYGYTF.

The chain combines TRBV5-4 with TRBJ2-2; 7 nucleotides match TRBD1. CDR1 SGHNT and CDR2 YYREEE come from the germline V gene (reference sequence). Trimming cost V 1 base and J 1 base; bases outside gene matches: 4. CDR3 size: 16 residues. CDR3 residues: CASSLWDSLNTGELFF. The CDR3 DNA is TGTGCCAGCAGCTTGTGGGACAGTTTGAACACCGGGGAGCTGTTTTTT.

The chain combines TRBV7-6 with TRBJ2-1; D perhaps matches TRBD1 (5 bases). Per germline, CDR1 SGHVS and CDR2 FNYEAQ. Trimming shortened V by 5 bases and J by 5 bases, and 7 bases separated the two germline ends. This CDR3 is 12 amino acids long. CDR3 bases: TGTGCCAGCAGCCTCAGGGACAATGAGCAGTTCTTC. It codes for CASSLRDNEQFF. Combining the CDR3 with reference TRBV7-6 and TRBJ2-1 gives the whole variable domain GAGVSQSPRYKVTKRGQDVALRCDPISGHVSLYWYRQALGQGPEFLTYFNYEAQQDKSGLPNDRFSAERPEGSISTLTIQRTEQRDSAMYRCASSLRDNEQFFGPGTRLTVL.

The J gene is TRBJ2-7, the V gene TRBV30, with TRBD2 as a possible D gene (5 bases). The germline V gene encodes CDR1 GTSNPN and CDR2 SVGIG (reference sequence). This CDR3 is built from 13 residues. The germline V and J ends were trimmed by 2 bases and 3 bases, with 11 bases remaining between them. CDR3 protein: CAWSISGGYEQYF. The CDR3 nucleotides are TGTGCCTGGAGTATCAGCGGCGGCTACGAGCAGTACTTC.

The chain couples TRBV4-3 to TRBJ2-7; 10 bases are a match to TRBD1. The J segment lost 4 bases and the V segment lost 1 base, leaving 7 bases of the junction unmatched. Germline V gene lookup returns CDR1 LGHNA and CDR2 YSLEER. The CDR3 extends over 16 amino acids. CDR3 in amino acids: CASSQVVGTGVYEQYF. As DNA, the CDR3 is TGCGCCAGCAGCCAAGTAGTAGGGACAGGGGTATACGAGCAGTACTTC.

This clone was seen just once. The rearrangement links TRBV7-9 to TRBJ2-5; D is undetermined. Looked up from germline, CDR1 is SEHNR and CDR2 is FQNEAQ (reference sequence). The CDR3 has 15 amino acids. V dropped 1 base and J dropped 1 base, with 10 bases sitting between them. In nucleotides, the CDR3 is TGTGCCAGCAGCTTAGGCAGCGTAGGCCAAGAGACCCAGTACTTC. Translated: CASSLGSVGQETQYF.

The chain links TRBV28 to TRBJ1-2; 10 bases line up with TRBD1. J was trimmed by 4 bases and V by 3 bases; bases with no gene match: 23. CDR1 MDHEN and CDR2 SYDVKM come from the germline V gene. The CDR3 extends over 21 amino acids. The CDR3 protein is CASSFELFLNGTGDLSYGYTF. Written as DNA, the CDR3 is TGTGCCAGCAGTTTTGAGTTGTTCTTAAACGGGACAGGGGATCTCAGCTATGGCTACACCTTC.

This clone is a singleton in its sample. This rearrangement joins TRBV27 to TRBJ1-2; D gene unclear. This CDR3 has 12 amino acids. Trimming left V 6 bases short and J 7 bases short, with 12 bases between. Germline CDR1 and CDR2: MNHEY and SMNVEV (reference sequence). For the CDR3, the DNA is TGTGCCAGCAGGGCAGGTCCCCTTGGCTACACCTTC. Its protein is CASRAGPLGYTF.

This sequence joins TRBV5-4 and TRBJ2-6; no firm D call. The V gene lost 4 bases and the J gene lost 2 bases, with 16 bases spanning the gap. The germline V gene encodes CDR1 SGHNT and CDR2 YYREEE (reference sequence). The CDR3 runs to 17 residues. The CDR3 reads CASSPEMLWAGANVLTF. In nucleotides, the CDR3 is TGTGCCAGCAGCCCGGAGATGCTCTGGGCTGGGGCCAACGTCCTGACTTTC. Supplemented by reference TRBV5-4 and TRBJ2-6, the full variable domain reads ETGVTQSPTHLIKTRGQQVTLRCSSQSGHNTVSWYQQALGQGPQFIFQYYREEENGRGNFPPRFSGLQFPNYSSELNVNALELDDSALYLCASSPEMLWAGANVLTFGAGSRLTVL.

The V and J genes are TRBV11-3 and TRBJ2-7; no reliable D call. There are 12 residues in the CDR3. The germline V gene encodes CDR1 SGHNT and CDR2 YENEEA. Trimming pared 3 bases from V and 3 bases from J, leaving 6 bases between. CDR3 residues: CASSFSLYEQYF. CDR3 nucleotide sequence: TGTGCCAGCAGCTTCTCCCTCTACGAGCAGTACTTC.

J is TRBJ1-1 and V is TRBV28; D unclear. Germline V gene sequence: CDR1 MDHEN, CDR2 SYDVKM. This CDR3 has 13 residues. Trimming took off 3 bases at V and 2 bases at J, with 7 bases between the two ends. The CDR3 loop is CASSFGRNTEAFF. CDR3 nucleotide sequence: TGTGCCAGCAGTTTCGGCAGAAACACTGAAGCTTTCTTT.

This clone was detected only once. The gene calls are TRBV11-3 and TRBJ2-7, with 12 bases fitting TRBD2. CDR1 is SGHNT, CDR2 YENEEA, per germline. V lost 5 bases to trimming and J lost 4 bases; unmatched junction nucleotides: 18. This CDR3 has 19 residues. In DNA, the CDR3 is TGTGCCAGCAGCCCACGCCCATTACTAGCGGGAGGATCGACGTACGAGCAGTACTTC. Protein sequence: CASSPRPLLAGGSTYEQYF. Full variable domain (outside the CDR3, taken from reference TRBV11-3 and TRBJ2-7): EAGVVQSPRYKIIEKKQPVAFWCNPISGHNTLYWYLQNLGQGPELLIRYENEEAVDDSQLPKDRFSAERLKGVDSTLKIQPAELGDSAVYLCASSPRPLLAGGSTYEQYFGPGTRLTVT.

The CDR3 sequence is CASSQIGPPGDTQYF. CDR3 in DNA: TGTGCCAGCAGCCAAATCGGGCCTCCGGGGGATACGCAGTATTTT. The chain links TRBV4-2 to TRBJ2-3; tentative D call: TRBD2 (5 bases). Germline loops: CDR1 LGHNA, CDR2 YNFKEQ. V lost 2 bases to trimming and J lost 6 bases, with 15 bases between them. This CDR3 contains 15 residues.

The chain has TRBV7-6 and TRBJ2-7; the match to TRBD2 covers 7 bases. In germline, CDR1 is SGHVS, CDR2 FNYEAQ. Germline trimming cut 5 bases from V and 0 bases from J; bases unmatched to any gene: 10. The CDR3 sequence is 16 residues long. Here the CDR3 reads CASSPSSLAGSYEQYF. DNA for the CDR3: TGTGCCAGCAGCCCATCCTCGTTAGCGGGCTCCTACGAGCAGTACTTC. Together with reference TRBV7-6 and TRBJ2-7, the CDR3 gives the full variable domain: GAGVSQSPRYKVTKRGQDVALRCDPISGHVSLYWYRQALGQGPEFLTYFNYEAQQDKSGLPNDRFSAERPEGSISTLTIQRTEQRDSAMYRCASSPSSLAGSYEQYFGPGTRLTVT.

This chain links TRBV9 with TRBJ2-5, with 11 bases aligning to TRBD2. Per the germline V gene, CDR1 is SGDLS and CDR2 is YYNGEE. Trimming removed 2 bases from V and 0 bases from J; junction bases left unmatched: 3. This CDR3 is 16 amino acids long. The CDR3 loop reads CASSVTSGNNQETQYF. The CDR3 nucleotides read TGTGCCAGCAGCGTGACTAGCGGGAACAACCAAGAGACCCAGTACTTC.

This sequence joins TRBV6-5 and TRBJ2-1; perhaps TRBD2 as D (6 bases). Germline assignment: CDR1 MNHEY and CDR2 SVGAGI. V lost 8 bases and J lost 4, with 15 bases in between. The CDR3 sequence is 14 residues long. The CDR3 loop reads CASGWTKQYNEQFF. The CDR3 bases are TGTGCCAGCGGGTGGACTAAACAGTACAATGAGCAGTTCTTC.

The chain employs TRBV6-1 and TRBJ2-3; TRBD1 or TRBD2 may be the D gene (5 bases each). The CDR3 loop spans 16 amino acids. Trimming pared 4 bases from V and 2 bases from J, leaving 16 bases between. Germline CDR1 reads MNHNS; CDR2 reads SASEGT. The CDR3 bases are TGTGCCAGCAGTGCCGGGACCACCAGGGCCACAGATACGCAGTATTTT. Encoded protein: CASSAGTTRATDTQYF.

This chain links TRBV25-1 with TRBJ1-1, with D perhaps matching TRBD1 (5 bases). The germline gives CDR1 MGHDK, CDR2 SYGVNS. This CDR3 region has 14 residues. The germline V and J ends were trimmed by 7 bases and 4 bases, with 16 bases remaining between them. Here the CDR3 reads CASTPGGVSTEAFF. The CDR3 DNA is TGTGCCAGCACCCCCGGGGGGGTTAGCACTGAAGCTTTCTTT.

The rearrangement uses TRBV27 and TRBJ2-3, with 11 nucleotides matching TRBD2. J lost 5 bases, V lost 4 bases, and 8 bases had no gene match. This CDR3 comprises 16 residues. The germline CDR1 and CDR2 sequences are MNHEY and SMNVEV (reference sequence). DNA for the CDR3: TGTGCCAGCAGTTCCCGACTAGCGGGATCTAGAGATACGCAGTATTTT. The encoded protein is CASSSRLAGSRDTQYF.

This chain joins TRBV4-1 and TRBJ2-2, with 10 bases that match TRBD1. This CDR3 is 16 amino acids long. CDR1 MGHRA and CDR2 YSYEKL come from the germline V gene. J gave up 2 bases and V 5 bases, and 5 bases lay outside the gene matches. The CDR3 loop is CASSKTGGINTGELFF. The CDR3 region has the DNA TGCGCCAGCAGCAAGACAGGGGGCATAAACACCGGGGAGCTGTTTTTT.

Only one count was recorded for this clone. The chain has TRBV6-5 and TRBJ1-2; maybe TRBD1 (6 bases). The V end was cut by 0 bases, the J end by 4 bases, with 9 bases between. The germline CDR1 and CDR2 sequences are MNHEY and SVGAGI. The CDR3 consists of 14 residues. CDR3 sequence: CASSYSDSVYGYTF. The CDR3 DNA reads TGTGCCAGCAGTTACTCGGACAGCGTCTATGGCTACACCTTC.

The chain employs TRBV19 and TRBJ2-1; 9 nucleotides line up with TRBD2. Germline CDR1 is LNHDA and CDR2 is SQIVND (reference sequence). V was clipped by 5 bases and J by 8 bases; unmatched bases: 13. The CDR3 has 16 amino acids. The CDR3 protein is CASSPHPSGMSDEQFF. The CDR3 DNA follows: TGTGCCAGTAGTCCGCACCCTAGCGGGATGAGCGATGAGCAGTTCTTC.

In this sample, this clone turned up once. The V call is TRBV19, the J call TRBJ2-7; D might be TRBD2 (6 bases). The germline V gene has CDR1 LNHDA and CDR2 SQIVND (reference sequence). V gave up 6 bases and J gave up 1 base, with 13 bases separating them. This CDR3 spans 14 amino acids. CDR3 protein: CASSGTRSSYEQYF. The DNA for the CDR3 is TGTGCCAGTAGCGGGACTCGGAGTTCCTACGAGCAGTACTTC.

The rearrangement uses TRBV30 and TRBJ2-7, with TRBD1 identical over 9 bases. Germline V gives CDR1 GTSNPN, CDR2 SVGIG (reference sequence). The CDR3 sequence is 14 residues long. The J segment lost 4 bases and the V segment lost 4 bases, leaving 8 bases of the junction unmatched. The CDR3 coding sequence is TGTGCCTGGATGTCCGGGACAGGGTCGTACGAGCAGTACTTC. Translation: CAWMSGTGSYEQYF.